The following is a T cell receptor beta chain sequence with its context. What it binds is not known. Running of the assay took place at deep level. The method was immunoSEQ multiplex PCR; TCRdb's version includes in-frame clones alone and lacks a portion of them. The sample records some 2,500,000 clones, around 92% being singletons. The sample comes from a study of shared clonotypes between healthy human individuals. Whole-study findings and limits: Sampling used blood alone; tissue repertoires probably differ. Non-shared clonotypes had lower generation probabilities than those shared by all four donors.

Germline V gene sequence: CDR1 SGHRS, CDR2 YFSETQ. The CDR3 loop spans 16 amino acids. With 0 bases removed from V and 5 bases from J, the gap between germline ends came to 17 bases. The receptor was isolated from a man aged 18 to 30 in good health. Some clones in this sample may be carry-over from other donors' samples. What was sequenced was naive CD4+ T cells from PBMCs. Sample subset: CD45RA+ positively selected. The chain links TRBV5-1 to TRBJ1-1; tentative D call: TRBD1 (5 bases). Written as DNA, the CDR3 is TGCGCCAGCAGCTTGGCTGGGGGACTAAGCGGGACTGAAGCTTTCTTT. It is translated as CASSLAGGLSGTEAFF.